The rows below give T cell receptor beta chains drawn from one sample of a study of T cell responses to AZD1222 COVID-19 vaccine. Produced via immunoSEQ multiplex PCR; TCRdb's table is partial and in-frame only. Of 100,000 to 150,000 clones in the sample, roughly 89% were seen once. The sequenced sample was peripheral blood, obtained on day 0 of AZD1222 vaccination. These receptors were obtained from an adult in good health. Each CDR3 is given with its conserved first and last residue. The D gene is left open where the match is weak. Rows may omit the clone size; those that give it use once, few, many or a size class.

cdr3_nt cdr3_aa d_call j_call clone_size v_call
TGTGCCAGCAGCTCCCCCTCGTCGGGGGCCGGCTACACCTTC CASSSPSSGAGYTF . TRBJ1-2 . TRBV7-3
TGTGCCCTCCTTGTGGGACACCTGACCTACGAGCAGTACTTC CALLVGHLTYEQYF . TRBJ2-7 . TRBV24-1
TGCGCCAGCAGCCAAGAGGCAGATACGCAGTATTTT CASSQEADTQYF . TRBJ2-3 once TRBV4-3
TGTGCCAGCAGCTTCGTGAACACCGGGGAGCTGTTTTTT CASSFVNTGELFF . TRBJ2-2 . TRBV11-3
TGTGCCAGCAGTCTCATCAGGGGAGTCGCTGAAAAACTGTTTTTT CASSLIRGVAEKLFF . TRBJ1-4 . TRBV2
TGTGCCAGTACCGCCGGGATGTCGGGGGAGACCCAGTACTTC CASTAGMSGETQYF . TRBJ2-5 . TRBV19
TGCGCCAGCAGCTCTCCGGGACAGAACTACAATGAGCAGTTCTTC CASSSPGQNYNEQFF TRBD1 TRBJ2-1 . TRBV5-1
TGTGCCAGCAGCCCTGCCGGATGGGGACAGGGGGGTTATGGCTACACCTTC CASSPAGWGQGGYGYTF TRBD1 TRBJ1-2 . TRBV7-9
TGTGCCAGCAGTTACTTTGCAGGGGGTGGAAACACCATATATTTT CASSYFAGGGNTIYF TRBD1 TRBJ1-3 . TRBV6-5
TGTGCCAGCAGACTCCGGGACAGGGGGCACACTGAAGCTTTCTTT CASRLRDRGHTEAFF TRBD1 TRBJ1-1 . TRBV3-1/TRBV3-2
TGTGCCAGCAGTTCACTCAGCCGGAACTCCTACGAGCAGTACTTC CASSSLSRNSYEQYF . TRBJ2-7 . TRBV27
TGTGCCAGCAGCCTGGGACTGATCTATGGCTACACCTTC CASSLGLIYGYTF . TRBJ1-2 . TRBV7-8
TGTGCCAGCAGCCAAGATCAGGCAGACTATTATGGCTACACCTTC CASSQDQADYYGYTF . TRBJ1-2 . TRBV4-2
TGTGCCAGCTCACCGACATCTAGCACAGATACGCAGTATTTT CASSPTSSTDTQYF . TRBJ2-3 . TRBV18
TGTGCCACCTCGCGGGGGACTGAAGCTTTCTTT CATSRGTEAFF . TRBJ1-1 . TRBV19
TGTGCCAGCAGCTTAGTAATCACTAGCCCGCACACCGGGGAGCTGTTTTTT CASSLVITSPHTGELFF . TRBJ2-2 . TRBV7-2
TGTGCCAGCAGTGAAGCGCTGAGGGAGCAGTACTTC CASSEALREQYF . TRBJ2-7 once TRBV2
TGTGCCATCAGCGGGCGGGTAGGGGAGAGAATAAGCGGGGTCGACAATGAGCAGTTCTTC CAISGRVGERISGVDNEQFF TRBD2 TRBJ2-1 . TRBV10-3
TGTGCCAGCAGCCAAGACAGGGGTGGCTACACCTTC CASSQDRGGYTF . TRBJ1-2 . TRBV3-1/TRBV3-2
TGCGCCAGCAGCCGAGGAGGGCAGGGCACCTATAATTCACCCCTCCACTTT CASSRGGQGTYNSPLHF . TRBJ1-6 . TRBV4-1
TGTGCCAGCAGTGGGGGGGGCACAGATACGCAGTATTTT CASSGGGTDTQYF . TRBJ2-3 . TRBV2
TGTGCCTGGAAAACTACTGTGGAAACGGGCCCTCTCGACACAGATACGCAGTATTTT CAWKTTVETGPLDTDTQYF . TRBJ2-3 . TRBV30
TGTGCCAGCAGTTACACTTATTCCGGTGGCTACACCTTC CASSYTYSGGYTF . TRBJ1-2 . TRBV28
TGTGCCAGCAGCCTGAACAGAGGGGACAATGAGCAGTTCTTC CASSLNRGDNEQFF . TRBJ2-1 . TRBV27
TGTGCCATCAGTGAGTCGGGACAGGGGATGAACACTGAAGCTTTCTTT CAISESGQGMNTEAFF TRBD1 TRBJ1-1 . TRBV10-3
TGTGCCAGCAGCCGCCTGGTGGGGTCTGGGGCCAACGTCCTGACTTTC CASSRLVGSGANVLTF . TRBJ2-6 . TRBV6-2/TRBV6-3
TGTGCCAGTAGTATCGGAGGCTACGAGCAGTACTTC CASSIGGYEQYF . TRBJ2-7 few TRBV19